These 26 T cell receptor beta chains were all obtained from the same sample, sequenced in a study of cytomegalovirus exposure and HLA in healthy donors. PCR primers comprised 60 Vbeta and 13 Jbeta primers. The repertoire was sequenced with immunoSEQ multiplex PCR; TCRdb's copy has only in-frame clones and lacks some. The sample contains about 150,000 clones, about 80% of which appear only once. The specimen sequenced was PBMCs. These receptors originate from a middle-aged woman in good health and CMV-seronegative.

CDR3 in amino acids: CASSLGVEGAGYTF. The CDR3 region has the DNA TGTGCCAGCAGCTTAGGGGTAGAGGGGGCTGGCTACACCTTC. The rearrangement links TRBV7-9 to TRBJ1-2; TRBD1 aligns across 7 bases. Trimming took 1 base from V and 7 from J; bases not matched to a gene: 6. Germline values: CDR1 SEHNR, CDR2 FQNEAQ (reference sequence). CDR3 length: 14 residues.

The chain recombines TRBV7-9 with TRBJ1-5; no definite D call. Looked up from germline, CDR1 is SEHNR and CDR2 is FQNEAQ (reference sequence). V lost 1 base and J lost 0, with 10 bases in between. The CDR3 contains 16 residues. The CDR3 spells CASSLGAATSNQPQHF. In DNA, the CDR3 is TGTGCCAGCAGCTTAGGGGCAGCTACTAGCAATCAGCCCCAGCATTTT. The variable domain in full, completed from reference TRBV7-9 and TRBJ1-5, reads DTGVSQNPRHKITKRGQNVTFRCDPISEHNRLYWYRQTLGQGPEFLTYFQNEAQLEKSRLLSDRFSAERPKGSFSTLEIQRTEQGDSAMYLCASSLGAATSNQPQHFGDGTRLSIL.

The V gene is TRBV29-1, the J gene TRBJ2-6; D is undetermined. This CDR3 comprises 13 residues. Germline-derived CDR1 and CDR2 are SQVTM and ANQGSEA. V shed 5 bases and J shed 0 bases, with 5 bases lying between them. The CDR3 sequence: CSVSGSGANVLTF. The CDR3 DNA is TGCAGCGTTTCCGGCTCTGGGGCCAACGTCCTGACTTTC.

The chain links TRBV7-9 to TRBJ1-5, with TRBD1 as a possible D gene (5 bases). Germline lookup yields CDR1 SEHNR and CDR2 FQNEAQ (reference sequence). V gave up 6 bases and J gave up 5 bases, with 11 bases separating them. There are 13 residues in the CDR3. CDR3 in amino acids: CASSYTGYQPQHF. In DNA, the CDR3 is TGTGCCAGCAGTTACACAGGTTATCAGCCCCAGCATTTT.

The rearrangement uses TRBV6-5 and TRBJ2-7; 8 positions match TRBD1. The CDR3 runs to 13 residues. CDR1 is MNHEY, CDR2 SVGAGI, per germline. With 6 bases clipped from V and 6 bases from J, the junction kept 7 bases outside the gene matches. DNA for the CDR3: TGTGCCAGCAGACGGAGAGACAGGGGCGAGCAGTACTTC. Amino acid sequence: CASRRRDRGEQYF.

The V call is TRBV7-9, the J call TRBJ1-1, with 9 bases aligning to TRBD1. With V trimmed by 7 bases and J by 0 bases, 12 bases remained unmatched. Germline CDR1 and CDR2: SEHNR and FQNEAQ (reference sequence). The CDR3 loop spans 17 amino acids. CDR3 sequence reads: CASNFPDRGKLNTEAFF. CDR3 bases: TGTGCCAGCAACTTCCCAGACAGGGGGAAATTGAACACTGAAGCTTTCTTT.

The chain employs TRBV30 and TRBJ1-1, with TRBD1 as a possible D gene (5 bases). The length of the CDR3 is 14 residues. Trimming removed 2 bases at V and 0 bases at J, with 10 bases between. Germline loops: CDR1 GTSNPN, CDR2 SVGIG (reference sequence). The CDR3 coding sequence is TGTGCCTGGAGTACGGGGGTCATGAACACTGAAGCTTTCTTT. It yields the protein CAWSTGVMNTEAFF.

The chain employs TRBV28 and TRBJ2-1; D perhaps matches TRBD1 (6 bases). CDR3 length: 14 amino acids. CDR1 is MDHEN, CDR2 SYDVKM, per germline. Deletions cut 7 bases from V and 8 bases from J, with 18 bases between. CDR3 protein: CASTERGGGDEQFF. In DNA, the CDR3 is TGTGCCAGCACCGAAAGAGGGGGTGGTGATGAGCAGTTCTTC.

The chain is built from TRBV7-2 and TRBJ1-6; 7 positions agree with TRBD1. V lost 5 bases and J lost 2; bases outside the gene matches: 6. There are 16 residues in the CDR3. Germline CDR1 reads SGHTA; CDR2 reads FQGNSA. As DNA, the CDR3 is TGTGCCAGCAGCGTAGGGACAGCGACCTATAATTCACCCCTCCACTTT. It translates to CASSVGTATYNSPLHF.

The genes are TRBV5-1 and TRBJ2-7, with TRBD2 matching over 11 bases. In germline, CDR1 is SGHRS, CDR2 YFSETQ. The CDR3 loop spans 17 amino acids. The V and J ends lost 2 bases and 2 bases, in that order; junction bases with no gene match: 9. The CDR3 DNA reads as TGCGCCAGCAGCTTCCAGACCGGGACTAGCGGAGCCTACGAGCAGTACTTC. This translates into CASSFQTGTSGAYEQYF.

The chain has TRBV19 and TRBJ1-4; 8 nucleotides match TRBD1. This CDR3 has 14 amino acids. Trimming took 5 bases from V and 3 from J; bases not matched to a gene: 2. Looked up from germline, CDR1 is LNHDA and CDR2 is SQIVND (reference sequence). CDR3 nucleotide sequence: TGTGCCAGTAGTGTACAGGGGGCTAATGAAAAACTGTTTTTT. As protein: CASSVQGANEKLFF.

V is TRBV7-8 and J is TRBJ1-2, with 10 bases fitting TRBD1. CDR3 size: 17 residues. Germline assignment: CDR1 SGHVS and CDR2 FQNEAQ. Trimming cost V 0 bases and J 3 bases; bases outside gene matches: 7. The CDR3 nucleotides read TGTGCCAGCAGCTTAGCATACCGGGACAGGGGTCACTATGGCTACACCTTC. Translating gives CASSLAYRDRGHYGYTF.

The chain uses TRBV5-6 and TRBJ2-7, with 7 bases fitting TRBD1. The CDR3 has 17 amino acids. With 4 bases clipped from V and 3 bases from J, the junction kept 16 bases outside the gene matches. Germline-derived CDR1 and CDR2 are SGHDT and YYEEEE. The CDR3 reads CASSDTGVSPLGYEQYF. CDR3 in DNA: TGTGCCAGCAGCGATACAGGGGTCTCGCCTCTCGGCTACGAGCAGTACTTC.

The chain combines TRBV28 with TRBJ2-7; D is perhaps TRBD1 (7 bases). The CDR3 spans 14 residues. In germline, CDR1 is MDHEN, CDR2 SYDVKM. With 4 bases removed from V and 7 bases from J, the gap between germline ends came to 17 bases. The chain's CDR3 is CASSSQTGRREQYF. CDR3 DNA: TGTGCCAGCAGTTCACAGACAGGGAGGCGTGAGCAGTACTTC.

The chain is built from TRBV4-2 and TRBJ1-1; a weak D match, TRBD1 (5 bases). Germline lookup yields CDR1 LGHNA and CDR2 YNFKEQ. Between the trimmed V and J ends, which lost 0 bases and 4 bases, there was a span of 9 bases. This CDR3 contains 14 residues. The CDR3: CASSQDVDSTEAFF. In DNA form, the CDR3 reads TGTGCCAGCAGCCAAGATGTCGACAGCACTGAAGCTTTCTTT.

The genes are TRBV30 and TRBJ2-3; maybe TRBD2 (6 bases). Germline V gene data show CDR1 as GTSNPN and CDR2 as SVGIG (reference sequence). Trimming stripped 5 bases from V and 4 bases from J, with 7 bases between. The CDR3 contains 11 residues. The CDR3 DNA is TGTGCCTGGTCGGGAGCAGATACGCAGTATTTT. Protein sequence: CAWSGADTQYF.

The rearrangement uses TRBV5-4 and TRBJ2-3; D remains ambiguous. Per the germline V gene, CDR1 is SGHNT and CDR2 is YYREEE (reference sequence). CDR3 length: 12 residues. V lost 2 bases and J 2 bases, leaving 3 bases between the germline ends. CDR3 in amino acids: CASSFYTDTQYF. DNA of the CDR3: TGTGCCAGCAGCTTCTACACAGATACGCAGTATTTT.

This chain connects TRBV1 to TRBJ2-3; TRBD2 is the table's D call and was not checked against the DNA. TRBV1 is assigned pseudogene status. The CDR3 has 14 residues. CDR3 sequence reads: CTSSGLRNTDTQYF. The CDR3 DNA follows: TGCACCAGCAGTGGACTTAGAAACACAGATACGCAGTATTTT.

The sample holds many counts of this clone. V and J are TRBV6-1 and TRBJ1-4, with 9 bases lining up with TRBD1. J lost 8 bases, V lost 4 bases, and 11 bases had no gene match. The CDR3 contains 16 residues. CDR1 MNHNS and CDR2 SASEGT come from the germline V gene. For the CDR3, the DNA is TGTGCCAGCAGTGTCTCCGGGGGGACAGGGAGGGAAAAACTGTTTTTT. Translated: CASSVSGGTGREKLFF.

The chain uses TRBV28 and TRBJ2-7; D possibly corresponds to TRBD2 (6 bases). CDR1 is MDHEN, CDR2 SYDVKM, per germline. V was clipped by 3 bases and J by 3 bases, with 24 bases between them. This CDR3 region has 18 residues. The chain's CDR3 is CASSFPRPQTSGFYEQYF. DNA for the CDR3: TGTGCCAGCAGTTTCCCTCGACCTCAGACGAGCGGGTTCTACGAGCAGTACTTC.

V and J are TRBV11-3 and TRBJ2-7; 7 bases line up with TRBD1. V was clipped by 0 bases and J by 0 bases; unmatched bases: 5. The CDR3 consists of 16 residues. Per germline, CDR1 SGHNT and CDR2 YENEEA. The CDR3: CASSLDWTGNSYEQYF. For the CDR3, the DNA is TGTGCCAGCAGCTTAGACTGGACAGGAAACTCCTACGAGCAGTACTTC. The full variable domain, its missing parts supplied by reference TRBV11-3 and TRBJ2-7, is EAGVVQSPRYKIIEKKQPVAFWCNPISGHNTLYWYLQNLGQGPELLIRYENEEAVDDSQLPKDRFSAERLKGVDSTLKIQPAELGDSAVYLCASSLDWTGNSYEQYFGPGTRLTVT.

The chain employs TRBV7-8 and TRBJ1-6; D is uncertain. Germline V CDR1 and CDR2: SGHVS, FQNEAQ. The CDR3 is 15 amino acids. V was shortened by 1 base and J by 1 base, with 5 bases between the two germline ends. CDR3 bases: TGTGCCAGCAGCTTAGATCAATCCTATAATTCACCCCTCCACTTT. Translation: CASSLDQSYNSPLHF. The full variable domain, in which reference TRBV7-8 and TRBJ1-6 provide the parts outside the CDR3, is GAGVSQSPRYKVAKRGQDVALRCDPISGHVSLFWYQQALGQGPEFLTYFQNEAQLDKSGLPSDRFFAERPEGSVSTLKIQRTQQEDSAVYLCASSLDQSYNSPLHFGNGTRLTVT.

The chain carries TRBV11-2 and TRBJ1-1; D is uncertain. The CDR3 is made up of 13 amino acids. The germline gives CDR1 SGHAT, CDR2 FQNNGV. V gave up 6 bases and J gave up 10 bases, with 18 bases separating them. CDR3 sequence (DNA): TGTGCCAGCAGTCCCCAACAACAAACGGGAGCTTTCTTT. Amino acids: CASSPQQQTGAFF.

This sequence joins TRBV29-1 and TRBJ2-5, with TRBD2 matching over 8 bases. The J segment lost 4 bases and the V segment lost 7 bases, leaving 5 bases of the junction unmatched. There are 12 residues in the CDR3. Germline V gene lookup returns CDR1 SQVTM and CDR2 ANQGSEA. The CDR3 bases are TGCAGCGGTAGACTAGCGAGAGAGACCCAGTACTTC. Its protein product is CSGRLARETQYF.

CDR3: CAISSGTSGTLTYNEQFF. As DNA, the CDR3 is TGTGCCATCAGCTCCGGGACTAGCGGGACCCTTACCTACAATGAGCAGTTCTTC. This rearrangement joins TRBV10-3 to TRBJ2-1; TRBD2 aligns across 13 bases. CDR3 size: 18 residues. The V and J ends lost 6 bases and 2 bases, in that order; junction bases with no gene match: 10. Germline CDR1 reads ENHRY; CDR2 reads SYGVKD.

This clone was picked up a small number of times. V usage is TRBV13 and J usage is TRBJ1-4; tentatively, D is TRBD1 (5 bases). The germline V and J ends were trimmed by 1 base and 7 bases, with 7 bases remaining between them. Germline lookup yields CDR1 PRHDT and CDR2 FYEKMQ (reference sequence). The CDR3 loop spans 13 amino acids. The CDR3 DNA is TGTGCCAGCAGCTTAGTGGGGGGTGAAAAACTGTTTTTT. This sequence encodes CASSLVGGEKLFF. Complete variable domain (other parts from reference TRBV13 and TRBJ1-4): AAGVIQSPRHLIKEKRETATLKCYPIPRHDTVYWYQQGPGQDPQFLISFYEKMQSDKGSIPDRFSAQQFSDYHSELNMSSLELGDSALYFCASSLVGGEKLFFGSGTQLSVL.